The T cell receptor beta chain under discussion was sequenced for a study of Graves' ophthalmopathy and Graves' hyperthyroidism. TCR beta CDR3 amplification used RNA transcripts. First-round RT-PCR employed HTBI primers, with a second-round multiplex PCR after it. TCRdb independently ran MiXCR on the multiplex PCR reads; one entry per CDR3 protein. The sample contains about 740,000 distinct CDR3 sequences, 35% to 50% of which appear only once. The V gene lost 6 bases and the J gene lost 4 bases, with 18 bases spanning the gap. The CDR3 has 14 residues. The germline V gene encodes CDR1 SQVTM and CDR2 ANQGSEA.

The rearrangement uses TRBV29-1 and TRBJ2-5, with D perhaps TRBD1 (6 bases). This clonotype was obtained from an adult man with Graves' ophthalmopathy. The sequenced sample consisted of peripheral blood. CDR3 nucleotide sequence: TGCAGCGTCGGGACAACAGGTGGGCGAGAGACCCAGTACTTC. It yields the protein CSVGTTGGRETQYF.